This TCR beta chain appears in the sequencing data of a study of T cell repertoires in cytomegalovirus infection. Study summary: Evidence of both CMV infection and a matching HLA type came from public TCR beta signatures. Study-level results: Identification of carriers of CMV plus the relevant HLA was achieved through cumulative public TCR beta family frequency.

TCRdb analysed the reads with MiXCR anew, one entry per CDR3 protein. The data contain 560,000 or so distinct CDR3 sequences, approximately 15% of them singletons. Details on this clonotype: Antigen: not known.

The sequence was obtained from a human donor in good health (CMV status not recorded). Some clones in this sample may be carry-over from other donors' samples. Material: CD8+ T cells from PBMCs.

The CDR3 reads CASSLDNGSNQPQHF. DNA of the CDR3: TGTGCCAGCAGCTTGGATAATGGTAGCAATCAGCCCCAGCATTTT. The rearrangement joins TRBV5-4 to TRBJ1-5; D call uncertain. In germline, CDR1 is SGHNT, CDR2 YYREEE (reference sequence). Between the trimmed V and J ends, which lost 0 bases and 0 bases, there was a span of 7 bases. The CDR3 sequence is 15 residues long.